The 20 T cell receptor beta chains presented below share a single source sample, sequenced in a study of early T cells in non-severe SARS-CoV-2 infection. In TCRdb, the 5' RACE reads were re-called with MiXCR into one record per CDR3 protein. In the table there are approximately 22,000 distinct CDR3 sequences, 4.5% to 6% of which are singletons. This specimen consisted of whole blood, obtained at baseline. The receptors stem from an adult who was a healthcare worker with PCR-confirmed SARS-CoV-2 infection or an uninfected control (not recorded which).

The chain employs TRBV5-1 and TRBJ1-1; possible D gene TRBD1, 5 bases. V was shortened by 2 bases and J by 2 bases, with 19 bases between the two germline ends. The CDR3 has 17 residues. The germline CDR1 and CDR2 sequences are SGHRS and YFSETQ. The CDR3 reads CASSFALSRQTNTEAFF. The CDR3 nucleotides read TGCGCCAGCAGCTTCGCCCTGTCCCGACAGACAAACACTGAAGCTTTCTTT.

This clonotype was counted between two and nine times. The V call is TRBV12-3 or TRBV12-4, the J call TRBJ1-2; weak D call: TRBD1 (5 bases). V was trimmed by 1 base and J by 8 bases, leaving 8 bases between them. The CDR3 is made up of 12 amino acids. The CDR3 nucleotides read TGTGCCAGCAGTTTAGTTGGGGACGGCTACACCTTC. This sequence encodes CASSLVGDGYTF.

This chain connects TRBV10-3 to TRBJ2-6; 7 bases line up with TRBD1. Germline CDR1 ENHRY, CDR2 SYGVKD. This CDR3 spans 18 amino acids. The ends lost 6 bases at V and 0 bases at J; junction bases unmatched: 11. CDR3 sequence: CAIRKTGTDSSGANVLTF. CDR3 nucleotides: TGTGCCATCAGGAAAACCGGGACAGATAGCTCTGGGGCCAACGTCCTGACTTTC.

This chain joins TRBV15 and TRBJ1-2; D may be TRBD1 (5 bases). This CDR3 comprises 15 residues. Trimming shortened V by 0 bases and J by 8 bases, and 16 bases separated the two germline ends. Germline loops: CDR1 LNHNV, CDR2 YYDKDF (reference sequence). The CDR3 nucleotides are TGTGCCACCAGCAGAGACCAAGCCAGGGTCTTAGGCTACACCTTC. Translating it yields CATSRDQARVLGYTF.

This clonotype was found many times. The chain is built from TRBV11-2 and TRBJ2-3; 9 bases are shared with TRBD1. V was pared by 3 bases and J by 3 bases, with 10 bases of the junction left unmatched. Per the germline V gene, CDR1 is SGHAT and CDR2 is FQNNGV. The CDR3 has 17 residues. The DNA for the CDR3 is TGTGCCAGCAGCTTCTCCCACAGGGGGCGAGGAACAGATACGCAGTATTTT. Its translation is CASSFSHRGRGTDTQYF.

This clonotype showed up just a few times. The rearrangement uses TRBV7-3 and TRBJ2-3; a possible D gene is TRBD2 (6 bases). Trimming removed 5 bases from V and 0 bases from J, with 12 bases in between. Germline values: CDR1 SGHTA, CDR2 FQGTGA. This CDR3 region has 15 residues. The CDR3 bases are TGTGCCAGCAGCCTTGGCGGGGAAAGCACAGATACGCAGTATTTT. This encodes CASSLGGESTDTQYF. Drawing the rest from reference TRBV7-3 and TRBJ2-3, the complete variable domain is GAGVSQTPSNKVTEKGKYVELRCDPISGHTALYWYRQSLGQGPEFLIYFQGTGAADDSGLPNDRFFAVRPEGSVSTLKIQRTERGDSAVYLCASSLGGESTDTQYFGPGTRLTVL.

This clonotype has at least ten counts. V gene TRBV20-1 combines with J gene TRBJ1-1, with unresolved D. The CDR3 covers 13 residues. Germline values: CDR1 DFQATT, CDR2 SNEGSKA (reference sequence). Trimming removed 6 bases at V and 4 bases at J, with 15 bases between. CDR3 in amino acids: CSARESPGTEAFF. The DNA of the CDR3 is TGCAGTGCCCGGGAGAGCCCGGGCACTGAAGCTTTCTTT.

This clonotype was counted ten times or more. V gene TRBV6-1 combines with J gene TRBJ2-1; D tentatively reads TRBD1 or TRBD2 (5 bases each). The V end was cut by 2 bases, the J end by 9 bases, with 14 bases between. This CDR3 has 14 residues. The germline CDR1 and CDR2 sequences are MNHNS and SASEGT. CDR3 coding DNA: TGTGCCAGCAGTGAAAACCGGGGCCGAGGTGAGCAGTTCTTC. Translated, it gives CASSENRGRGEQFF.

The rearrangement uses TRBV5-1 and TRBJ1-2; D ambiguous. This CDR3 region has 13 residues. The V end lost 0 bases, the J end lost 0 bases, and 3 bases lay between the germline ends. Germline-derived CDR1 and CDR2 are SGHRS and YFSETQ. The CDR3 region is CASSLDPNYGYTF. The DNA for the CDR3 is TGCGCCAGCAGCTTGGACCCTAACTATGGCTACACCTTC.

This clonotype was seen only a few times. CDR3: CASSRGGRTYEQYF. CDR3 in DNA: TGTGCCAGCTCACGTGGGGGCAGGACCTACGAGCAGTACTTC. The gene calls are TRBV18 and TRBJ2-7; possible D gene TRBD1, 6 bases. The CDR3 has 14 amino acids. CDR1 and CDR2 from the germline V gene are KGHSH and LQKENI. V was cut by 4 bases and J by 2 bases, with 12 bases left in between.

V is TRBV7-8 and J is TRBJ2-5; tentatively, D is TRBD2 (6 bases). The CDR3 extends over 14 amino acids. Trimming left V 5 bases short and J 3 bases short, with 13 bases between. Looked up from germline, CDR1 is SGHVS and CDR2 is FQNEAQ. The CDR3: CASSPWSGEETQYF. CDR3 DNA: TGTGCCAGCAGCCCCTGGTCGGGAGAAGAGACCCAGTACTTC.

The rearrangement joins TRBV10-3 to TRBJ1-2; D is undetermined. Germline V gene data show CDR1 as ENHRY and CDR2 as SYGVKD. Between the trimmed V and J ends, which lost 6 bases and 0 bases, there was a span of 8 bases. This CDR3 comprises 13 residues. The CDR3 DNA follows: TGTGCCATCAGGGGTTCAGCTAACTATGGCTACACCTTC. Translated, it gives CAIRGSANYGYTF.

The V and J genes are TRBV24-1 and TRBJ2-7, with D unclear. V gave up 3 bases and J gave up 4 bases, with 12 bases separating them. Germline CDR1 is KGHDR and CDR2 is SFDVKD. The CDR3 has 14 residues. The CDR3 nucleotides read TGTGCCACCAGTGATGGTCCTGACGGTTACGAGCAGTACTTC. Its protein product is CATSDGPDGYEQYF.

The chain recombines TRBV5-1 with TRBJ2-3, with D perhaps matching TRBD1 (6 bases). Trimming shortened V by 7 bases and J by 5 bases, and 11 bases separated the two germline ends. The CDR3 totals 12 residues. Germline-derived CDR1 and CDR2 are SGHRS and YFSETQ. DNA for the CDR3: TGCGCCAGCCGGACAGATCAAGATACGCAGTATTTT. Translation: CASRTDQDTQYF.

This clonotype showed up many times. The gene calls are TRBV19 and TRBJ2-1, with D perhaps TRBD2 (6 bases). The CDR3 has 10 residues. V was clipped by 11 bases and J by 14 bases, with 16 bases between them. Per the germline V gene, CDR1 is LNHDA and CDR2 is SQIVND (reference sequence). CDR3 DNA sequence: TGTGCCTGCGGGGTCGGAAGAGAGTTCTTC. Its protein product is CACGVGREFF.

Many counts were recorded for this clonotype. The rearrangement links TRBV7-2 to TRBJ2-3, with TRBD2 matching 8 bases. The junction had 21 bases not matched to a gene; V was cut back by 7 bases and J by 6 bases. CDR1 SGHTA and CDR2 FQGNSA come from the germline V gene. The CDR3 covers 18 residues. The DNA of the CDR3 is TGTGCCAGCATCGAGATGCCCCGTTCCCGGGGGGGCCTGGATACGCAGTATTTT. It is translated as CASIEMPRSRGGLDTQYF.

This clonotype is labeled medium-sized. The V call is TRBV4-2, the J call TRBJ2-7, with D unresolved. The CDR3 is 13 amino acids. Germline CDR1 and CDR2: LGHNA and YNFKEQ. V lost 1 base and J 5 bases, leaving 9 bases between the germline ends. CDR3 DNA sequence: TGTGCCAGCAGCCAAGCACTATGGAACGAGCAGTACTTC. This translates into CASSQALWNEQYF.

Many counts were recorded for this clonotype. The V and J genes are TRBV12-3 or TRBV12-4 and TRBJ2-3; unclear D gene. This CDR3 spans 11 amino acids. Trimming took off 6 bases at V and 5 bases at J, with 6 bases between the two ends. CDR3: CASSQLDTQYF. CDR3 DNA sequence: TGTGCCAGCAGCCAATTAGATACGCAGTATTTT.

A few counts support this clonotype. The chain is built from TRBV6-2 or TRBV6-3 and TRBJ2-3; 10 bases are a match to TRBD1. Trimming took 6 bases from V and 10 from J; bases not matched to a gene: 22. This CDR3 has 18 residues. CDR1 and CDR2 from the germline V gene are MNHEY and SVGEGT. The CDR3 region has the DNA TGTGCCAGCAGAGTTGGGACAGGGGCACAGATACGCAGTAGGCCGCAGTATTTT. It is translated as CASRVGTGAQIRSRPQYF.

By frequency in the sample, this clonotype is medium-sized. The V and J genes are TRBV20-1 and TRBJ2-1; 12 bases are a match to TRBD2. Trimming took 5 bases from V and 0 from J; bases not matched to a gene: 2. CDR1 is DFQATT and CDR2 is SNEGSKA in the germline V gene (reference sequence). The length of the CDR3 is 15 residues. The CDR3 region has the DNA TGCAGTGCTCTAGCGGGGGGGCCCTCCTACAATGAGCAGTTCTTC. This encodes CSALAGGPSYNEQFF.